This T cell receptor (beta chain) stems from a study of regulatory and conventional T cells in RAG deficiency. With regard to this clone: An end of the junction differs from the germline gene, which may be a read error.

Germline V lookup: CDR1 MGHDK, CDR2 SYGVNS. CDR3 length: 14 amino acids. Blood CD4+ CD25-low CD127-high conventional T cells supplied the genomic DNA template. Measured with immunoSEQ multiplex PCR; TCRdb has only the in-frame clones, and not every one. The table shows around 30,000 clones, with about 95% occurring only once. These data were also filed under a second study, of regulatory T cells. That paper adds: Primers: 52 TRBV forward and 13 TRBJ reverse.

The sample comprised CD25- CD4+ T cells sorted from blood. The chain is built from TRBV25-1 and TRBJ1-2; perhaps TRBD1 as D (5 bases). The TCR comes from a human donor in good health. CDR3 sequence (DNA): TGTGCCAGCAGTGAACAGGGCAAAAGATATGGCCACACCTTC. Protein sequence: CASSEQGKRYGHTF.